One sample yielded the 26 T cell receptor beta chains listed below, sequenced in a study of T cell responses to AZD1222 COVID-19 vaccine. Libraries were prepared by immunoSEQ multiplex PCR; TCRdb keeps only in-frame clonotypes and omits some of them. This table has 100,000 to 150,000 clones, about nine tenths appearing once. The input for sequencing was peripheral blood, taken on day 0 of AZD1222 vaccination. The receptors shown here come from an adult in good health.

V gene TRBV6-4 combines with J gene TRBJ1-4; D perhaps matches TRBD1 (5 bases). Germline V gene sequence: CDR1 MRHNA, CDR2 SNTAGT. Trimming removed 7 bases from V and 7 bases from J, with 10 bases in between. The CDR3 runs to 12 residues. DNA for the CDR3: TGTGCCAGCACCCAGGGTTGTGAAAAACTGTTTTTT. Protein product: CASTQGCEKLFF.

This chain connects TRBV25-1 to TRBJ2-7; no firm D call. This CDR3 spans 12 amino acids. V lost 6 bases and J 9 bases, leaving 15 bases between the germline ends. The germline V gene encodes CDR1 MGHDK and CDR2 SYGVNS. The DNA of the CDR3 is TGTGCCAGCAGGGCCCTCTCGTCCCGGCAGTACTTC. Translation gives CASRALSSRQYF.

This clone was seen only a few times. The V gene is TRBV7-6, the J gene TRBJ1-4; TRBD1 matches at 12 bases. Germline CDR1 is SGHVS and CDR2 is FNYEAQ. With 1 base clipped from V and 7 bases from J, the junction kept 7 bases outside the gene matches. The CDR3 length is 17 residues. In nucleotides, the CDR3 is TGTGCCAGCAGCTTAGTGTTGGGACAGGGGGCAGGTGAAAAACTGTTTTTT. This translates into CASSLVLGQGAGEKLFF. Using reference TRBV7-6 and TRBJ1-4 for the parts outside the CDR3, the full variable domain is GAGVSQSPRYKVTKRGQDVALRCDPISGHVSLYWYRQALGQGPEFLTYFNYEAQQDKSGLPNDRFSAERPEGSISTLTIQRTEQRDSAMYRCASSLVLGQGAGEKLFFGSGTQLSVL.

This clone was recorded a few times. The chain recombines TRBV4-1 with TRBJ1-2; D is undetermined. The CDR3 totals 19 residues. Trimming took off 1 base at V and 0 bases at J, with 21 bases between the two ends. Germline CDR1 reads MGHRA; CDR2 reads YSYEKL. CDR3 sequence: CASSQGAPGSITANYGYTF. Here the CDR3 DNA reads TGCGCCAGCAGCCAAGGGGCACCGGGCTCAATTACAGCTAACTATGGCTACACCTTC.

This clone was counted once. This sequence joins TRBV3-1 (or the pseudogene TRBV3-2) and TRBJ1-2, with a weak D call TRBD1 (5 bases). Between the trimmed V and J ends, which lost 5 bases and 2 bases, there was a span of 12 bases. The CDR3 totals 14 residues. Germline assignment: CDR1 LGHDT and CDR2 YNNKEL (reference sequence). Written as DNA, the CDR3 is TGTGCCAGCAGCTACCAAGGGGCCAACTATGGCTACACCTTC. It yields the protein CASSYQGANYGYTF.

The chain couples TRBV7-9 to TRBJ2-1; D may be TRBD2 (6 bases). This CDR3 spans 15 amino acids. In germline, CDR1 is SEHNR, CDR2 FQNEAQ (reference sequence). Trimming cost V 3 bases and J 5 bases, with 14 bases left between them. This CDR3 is CASSFGKGGNNEQFF. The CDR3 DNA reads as TGTGCCAGCAGCTTCGGAAAGGGCGGGAACAATGAGCAGTTCTTC.

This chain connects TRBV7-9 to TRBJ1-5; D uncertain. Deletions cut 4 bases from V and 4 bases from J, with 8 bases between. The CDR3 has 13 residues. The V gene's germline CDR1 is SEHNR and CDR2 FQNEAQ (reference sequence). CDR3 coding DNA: TGTGCCAGCAGCTCCTCGGGGAATCAGCCCCAGCATTTT. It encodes CASSSSGNQPQHF.

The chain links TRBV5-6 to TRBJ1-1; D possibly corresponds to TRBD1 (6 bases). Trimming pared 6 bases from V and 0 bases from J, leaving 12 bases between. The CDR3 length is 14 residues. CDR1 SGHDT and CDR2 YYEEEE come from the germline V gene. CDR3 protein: CASTETGMNTEAFF. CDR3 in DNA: TGTGCCAGCACCGAGACAGGAATGAACACTGAAGCTTTCTTT.

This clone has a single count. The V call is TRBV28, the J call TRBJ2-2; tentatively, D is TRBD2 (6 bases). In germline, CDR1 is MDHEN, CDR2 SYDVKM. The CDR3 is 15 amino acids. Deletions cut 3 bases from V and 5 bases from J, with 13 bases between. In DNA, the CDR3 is TGTGCCAGCAGTTTTGGCCGAGGAGGGACCGGGGAGCTGTTTTTT. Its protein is CASSFGRGGTGELFF.

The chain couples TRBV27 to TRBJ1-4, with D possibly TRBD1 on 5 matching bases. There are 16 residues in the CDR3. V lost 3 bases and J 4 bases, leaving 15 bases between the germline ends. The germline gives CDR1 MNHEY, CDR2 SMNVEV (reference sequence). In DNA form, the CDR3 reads TGTGCCAGCAGTTTCAGGGTGTGGGACGGTAATGAAAAACTGTTTTTT. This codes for CASSFRVWDGNEKLFF.

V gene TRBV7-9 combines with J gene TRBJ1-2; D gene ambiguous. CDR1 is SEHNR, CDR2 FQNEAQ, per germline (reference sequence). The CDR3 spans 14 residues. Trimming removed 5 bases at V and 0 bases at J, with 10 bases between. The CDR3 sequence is CASSQDKPNYGYTF. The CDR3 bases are TGTGCCAGCAGCCAAGACAAGCCTAACTATGGCTACACCTTC.

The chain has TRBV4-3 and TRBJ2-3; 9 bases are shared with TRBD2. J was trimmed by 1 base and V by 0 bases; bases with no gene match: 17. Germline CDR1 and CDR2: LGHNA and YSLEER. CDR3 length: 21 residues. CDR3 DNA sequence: TGCGCCAGCAGCCAAGATCCCAACCCATCTTTTAGCGGGAGCGGCACAGATACGCAGTATTTT. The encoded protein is CASSQDPNPSFSGSGTDTQYF.

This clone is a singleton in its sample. CDR3: CASSQDLTSGSLTQYF. CDR3 nucleotides: TGTGCCAGCAGCCAAGATCTAACTAGCGGGAGCCTGACGCAGTATTTT. The chain is built from TRBV4-2 and TRBJ2-3; TRBD2 aligns across 11 bases. After removal of 0 bases from V and 9 bases from J, the junction contained 8 bases not matched to a gene. The CDR3 contains 16 residues. Germline loops: CDR1 LGHNA, CDR2 YNFKEQ.

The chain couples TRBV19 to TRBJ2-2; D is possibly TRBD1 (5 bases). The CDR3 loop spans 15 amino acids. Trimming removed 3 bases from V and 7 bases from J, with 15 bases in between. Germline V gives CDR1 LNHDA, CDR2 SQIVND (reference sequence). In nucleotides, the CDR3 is TGTGCCAGTAGTATGGGGCCAGGGTCGGGCGGGGAGCTGTTTTTT. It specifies CASSMGPGSGGELFF.

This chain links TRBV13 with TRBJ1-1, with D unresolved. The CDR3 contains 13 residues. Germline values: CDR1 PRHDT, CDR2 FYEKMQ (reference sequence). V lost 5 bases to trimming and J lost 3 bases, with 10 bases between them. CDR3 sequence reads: CASSMSPDTEAFF. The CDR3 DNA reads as TGTGCCAGCAGCATGAGTCCGGACACTGAAGCTTTCTTT.

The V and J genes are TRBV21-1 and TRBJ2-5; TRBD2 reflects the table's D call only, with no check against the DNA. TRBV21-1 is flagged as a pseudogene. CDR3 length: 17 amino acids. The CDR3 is CASSKGGTRPTKETQYF. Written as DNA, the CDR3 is TGTGCCAGCAGCAAAGGCGGGACTAGGCCCACGAAGGAGACCCAGTACTTC.

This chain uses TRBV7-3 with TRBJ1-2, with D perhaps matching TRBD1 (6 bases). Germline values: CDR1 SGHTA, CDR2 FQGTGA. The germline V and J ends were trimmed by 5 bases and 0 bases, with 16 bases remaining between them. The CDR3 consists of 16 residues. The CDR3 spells CASSLGGGVTNYGYTF. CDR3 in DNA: TGTGCCAGCAGCCTCGGGGGCGGGGTCACTAACTATGGCTACACCTTC.

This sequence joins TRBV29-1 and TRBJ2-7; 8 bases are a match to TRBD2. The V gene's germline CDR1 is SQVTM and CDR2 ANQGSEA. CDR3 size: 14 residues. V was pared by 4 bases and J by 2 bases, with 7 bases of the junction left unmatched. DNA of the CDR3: TGCAGCGTTGGCGAGCGGGGGACAACCTACGAGCAGTACTTC. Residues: CSVGERGTTYEQYF.

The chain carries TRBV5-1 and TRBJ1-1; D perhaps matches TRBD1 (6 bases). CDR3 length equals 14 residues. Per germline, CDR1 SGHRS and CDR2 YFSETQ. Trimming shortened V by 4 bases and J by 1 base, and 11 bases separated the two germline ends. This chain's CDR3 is CASSLLTGNTEAFF. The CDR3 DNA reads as TGCGCCAGCAGCCTCCTGACAGGGAACACTGAAGCTTTCTTT.

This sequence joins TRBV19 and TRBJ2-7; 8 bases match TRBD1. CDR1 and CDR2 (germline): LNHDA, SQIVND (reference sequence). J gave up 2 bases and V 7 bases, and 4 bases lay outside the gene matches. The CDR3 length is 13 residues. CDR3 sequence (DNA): TGTGCCAGTAAGTTGGGACAGGCCTACGAGCAGTACTTC. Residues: CASKLGQAYEQYF.

CDR3 nucleotides: TGTGCCAGCAGCGTAGGATCCGGGAGCTATGGCTACACCTTC. This codes for CASSVGSGSYGYTF. The rearrangement uses TRBV9 and TRBJ1-2; D remains ambiguous. The V gene's germline CDR1 is SGDLS and CDR2 YYNGEE. The CDR3 extends over 14 amino acids. V lost 0 bases to trimming and J lost 4 bases, with 10 bases between them.

CDR3 region: CASSAGTETEQFF. CDR3 nucleotides: TGTGCCAGCAGCGCCGGGACCGAGACTGAGCAGTTCTTC. This chain connects TRBV9 to TRBJ2-1; possibly TRBD1 or TRBD2 for D (5 bases each). The CDR3 is made up of 13 amino acids. CDR1 SGDLS and CDR2 YYNGEE come from the germline V gene. V was pared by 3 bases and J by 9 bases, with 13 bases between.

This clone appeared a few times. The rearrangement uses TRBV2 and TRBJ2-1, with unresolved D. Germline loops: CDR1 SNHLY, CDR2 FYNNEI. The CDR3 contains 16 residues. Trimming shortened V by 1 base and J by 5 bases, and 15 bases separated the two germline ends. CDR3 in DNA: TGTGCCAGCAGTGAAGTTGTCAGGAGATCCAACAATGAGCAGTTCTTC. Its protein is CASSEVVRRSNNEQFF.

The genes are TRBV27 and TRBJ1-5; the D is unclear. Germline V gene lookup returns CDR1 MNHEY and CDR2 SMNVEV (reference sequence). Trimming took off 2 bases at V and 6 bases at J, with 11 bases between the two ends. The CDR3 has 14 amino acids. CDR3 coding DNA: TGTGCCAGCAGTTTAGTTGGACGAGGTCAGCCCCAGCATTTT. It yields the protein CASSLVGRGQPQHF.

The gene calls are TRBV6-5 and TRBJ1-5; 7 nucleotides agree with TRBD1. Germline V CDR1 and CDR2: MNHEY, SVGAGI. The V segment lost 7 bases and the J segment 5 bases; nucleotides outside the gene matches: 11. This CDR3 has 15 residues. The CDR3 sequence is CASTRRQGGDQPQHF. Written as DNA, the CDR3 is TGTGCCAGCACCCGTAGACAGGGCGGGGATCAGCCCCAGCATTTT.

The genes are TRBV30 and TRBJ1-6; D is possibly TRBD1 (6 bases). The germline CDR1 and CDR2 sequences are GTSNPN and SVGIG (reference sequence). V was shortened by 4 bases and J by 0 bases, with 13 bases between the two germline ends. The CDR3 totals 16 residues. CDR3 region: CAWTGAASSYNSPLHF. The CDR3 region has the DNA TGTGCCTGGACGGGGGCAGCGAGCTCCTATAATTCACCCCTCCACTTT.